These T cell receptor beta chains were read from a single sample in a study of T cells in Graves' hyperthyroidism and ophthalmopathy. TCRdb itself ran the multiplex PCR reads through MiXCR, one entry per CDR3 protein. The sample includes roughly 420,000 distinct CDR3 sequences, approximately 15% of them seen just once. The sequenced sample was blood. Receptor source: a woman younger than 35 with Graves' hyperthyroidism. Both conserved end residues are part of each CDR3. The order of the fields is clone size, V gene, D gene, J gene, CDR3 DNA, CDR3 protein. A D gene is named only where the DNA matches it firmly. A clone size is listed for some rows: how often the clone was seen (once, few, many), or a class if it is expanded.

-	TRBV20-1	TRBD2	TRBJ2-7	TGCAGTGCTTCGACTAGCGGTAACTACGAGCAGTACTTC	CSASTSGNYEQYF
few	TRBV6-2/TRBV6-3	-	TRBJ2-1	TGTGCCAGCAGTTACCGCGAGGGAGCCTACAATGAGCAGTTCTTC	CASSYREGAYNEQFF
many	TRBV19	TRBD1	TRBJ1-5	TGTGCCAGTATGGGGGACAGGGTCCCCAATCAGCCCCAGCATTTT	CASMGDRVPNQPQHF
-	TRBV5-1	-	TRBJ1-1	TGCGCCAGCAGCTTGGAACGGGGCGACACTGAAGCTTTCTTT	CASSLERGDTEAFF
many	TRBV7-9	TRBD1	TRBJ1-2	TGTGCCAGCACTGGGACAGGGCCCTATGGCTACACCTTC	CASTGTGPYGYTF
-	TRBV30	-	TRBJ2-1	TGTGCCTGGAGTCTTGGGAGGAATGAGCAGTTCTTC	CAWSLGRNEQFF
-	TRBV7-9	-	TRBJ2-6	TGTGCCAGCAGCCGACTTTCAGTCGGTGGGGCCAACGTCCTGACTTTC	CASSRLSVGGANVLTF
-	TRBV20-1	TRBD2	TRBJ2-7	TGCAGTGCTACCGCGGGAGGGTGGTCCTACGAGCAGTACTTC	CSATAGGWSYEQYF
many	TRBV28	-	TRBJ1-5	TGTGCCAGCAGTACAGGGCCAAATCAGCCCCAGCATTTT	CASSTGPNQPQHF
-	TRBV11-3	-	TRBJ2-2	TGTGCCAGCAGCTTGGGGCTCAGGCTAGATAATAACACCGGGGAGCTGTTTTTT	CASSLGLRLDNNTGELFF
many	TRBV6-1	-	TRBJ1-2	TGTGCCAGCGGATCTCCGGGTCAAGACAACTATGGCTACACCTTC	CASGSPGQDNYGYTF
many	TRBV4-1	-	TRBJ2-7	TGCGCCAGCAGCCAAGATCAACAGGGAACCTACTACGAGCAGTACTTC	CASSQDQQGTYYEQYF
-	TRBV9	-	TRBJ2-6	TGTGCCAGCAGCGTAGAGACGGGTGGGGCCAACGTCCTGACTTTC	CASSVETGGANVLTF
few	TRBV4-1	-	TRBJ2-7	TGCGCCAGCAGCCAAGACCTGGACCAGGCCACCTACGAGCAGTACTTC	CASSQDLDQATYEQYF
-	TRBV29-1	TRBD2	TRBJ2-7	TGCAGCGTTGCCGGCGGGAGCTCCTACGAGCAGTACTTC	CSVAGGSSYEQYF
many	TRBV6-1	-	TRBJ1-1	TGTGCCAGCAGTGCCTACAGGGATGACACTGAAGCTTTCTTT	CASSAYRDDTEAFF
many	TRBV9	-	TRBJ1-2	TGTGCCAGCAGCCCTCACGCGGGCACGGGAAACTATGGCTACACCTTC	CASSPHAGTGNYGYTF
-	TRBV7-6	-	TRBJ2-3	TGTGCCAGCAGCCGTACACCAGACACAGATACGCAGTATTTT	CASSRTPDTDTQYF
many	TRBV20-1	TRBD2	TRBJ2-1	TGCAGTGCTAGAGATAGCGGGAGGGACCACAATGAGCAGTTCTTC	CSARDSGRDHNEQFF
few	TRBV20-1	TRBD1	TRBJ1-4	TGCAGTGCTAAACAGGGGTGGGCTAATGAAAAACTGTTTTTT	CSAKQGWANEKLFF